The 14 T cell receptor beta chains given below trace back to one sample, sequenced in a study of blood T cells in healthy people across ages. Combining a sample-barcoded 5' primer with a J-beta primer mix, a second PCR ran for roughly 7 to 11 cycles. Via MiXCR, TCRdb re-called the 5' RACE reads, giving one row per CDR3 protein. The sample includes around 1.5 million distinct CDR3 sequences, approximately 38% of them seen just once. The sequenced material came from blood. The receptors come from a woman younger than 30 in good health.

The chain links TRBV7-9 to TRBJ1-2, with 9 bases matching TRBD1. Trimming cost V 5 bases and J 5 bases; bases outside gene matches: 15. The germline V gene encodes CDR1 SEHNR and CDR2 FQNEAQ (reference sequence). CDR3 size: 17 residues. The CDR3 loop reads CASSPRGGQGSSYGYTF. The CDR3 region has the DNA TGTGCCAGCAGCCCAAGAGGGGGACAGGGAAGTAGTTATGGCTACACCTTC.

V gene TRBV18 combines with J gene TRBJ2-7; 7 bases are shared with TRBD2. Germline V lookup: CDR1 KGHSH, CDR2 LQKENI. This CDR3 has 14 amino acids. After removal of 3 bases from V and 3 bases from J, the junction contained 5 bases not matched to a gene. The CDR3 bases are TGTGCCAGCTCACCCCGGGGGGACTTCTACGAGCAGTACTTC. Amino acid sequence: CASSPRGDFYEQYF.

This chain uses TRBV25-1 with TRBJ2-5, with unresolved D. The V gene lost 7 bases and the J gene lost 1 base, with 10 bases spanning the gap. Per germline, CDR1 MGHDK and CDR2 SYGVNS. This CDR3 has 13 residues. DNA of the CDR3: TGTGCCAGCATTTTACAACCCCAAGAGACCCAGTACTTC. Translation gives CASILQPQETQYF.

This chain joins TRBV2 and TRBJ2-3; 13 bases are a match to TRBD2. Germline values: CDR1 SNHLY, CDR2 FYNNEI. Germline trimming cut 4 bases from V and 2 bases from J; bases unmatched to any gene: 6. CDR3 length equals 17 residues. CDR3 sequence reads: CASSVGGLAGFTDTQYF. CDR3 nucleotide sequence: TGTGCCAGCAGTGTAGGGGGACTAGCGGGATTCACAGATACGCAGTATTTT.

This clonotype was detected a few times. The V call is TRBV20-1, the J call TRBJ2-5; weak D call: TRBD2 (5 bases). CDR3 length: 18 residues. Trimming removed 0 bases from V and 11 bases from J, with 31 bases in between. From germline, CDR1 is DFQATT and CDR2 SNEGSKA (reference sequence). In DNA, the CDR3 is TGCAGTGCTAGAGATCCGCTCTCCGAGTGGCTAACCGAGGAGGAGCAGTACTTC. This codes for CSARDPLSEWLTEEEQYF.

This clonotype has a handful of counts. This rearrangement joins TRBV27 to TRBJ2-5; possible D gene TRBD2, 5 bases. The CDR3 totals 16 residues. The V end was cut by 6 bases, the J end by 0 bases, with 17 bases between. The germline gives CDR1 MNHEY, CDR2 SMNVEV (reference sequence). CDR3 bases: TGTGCCAGCAGCTCTTACGCCGGCGGGTACCAAGAGACCCAGTACTTC. Its translation: CASSSYAGGYQETQYF.

V gene TRBV20-1 combines with J gene TRBJ2-3; D ambiguous. This CDR3 has 16 residues. Germline CDR1 reads DFQATT; CDR2 reads SNEGSKA (reference sequence). The V and J ends lost 0 bases and 2 bases respectively, with 15 bases between them. CDR3 nucleotide sequence: TGCAGTGCTAGAGACGCCCTGGGCTCTCTCACAGATACGCAGTATTTT. This gives the protein CSARDALGSLTDTQYF.

This clonotype has just one count. The chain couples TRBV5-1 to TRBJ2-2; D is unresolved. Trimming took off 0 bases at V and 6 bases at J, with 9 bases between the two ends. The germline V gene has CDR1 SGHRS and CDR2 YFSETQ. The CDR3 is 14 amino acids. CDR3 nucleotide sequence: TGCGCCAGCAGCTTGGCGGTAGCTCCCGGGGAGCTGTTTTTT. This sequence encodes CASSLAVAPGELFF.

CDR3 loop: CSASDRGSEAFF. The CDR3, as DNA: TGCAGTGCTAGCGACAGGGGATCTGAAGCTTTCTTT. The genes are TRBV20-1 and TRBJ1-1; TRBD1 matches at 8 bases. This CDR3 is built from 12 residues. V dropped 3 bases and J dropped 6; count of bases not matched to a gene: 3. Germline loops: CDR1 DFQATT, CDR2 SNEGSKA (reference sequence).

The chain combines TRBV3-1 with TRBJ1-5, with D possibly TRBD1 on 6 matching bases. Trimming stripped 1 base from V and 1 base from J, with 11 bases between. The CDR3 loop spans 16 amino acids. CDR1 LGHDT and CDR2 YNNKEL come from the germline V gene (reference sequence). CDR3 loop: CASSQGGGLSNQPQHF. CDR3 DNA sequence: TGTGCCAGCAGCCAAGGGGGGGGGCTGAGCAATCAGCCCCAGCATTTT.

The chain recombines TRBV2 with TRBJ2-1, with 13 nucleotides matching TRBD2. Germline lookup yields CDR1 SNHLY and CDR2 FYNNEI. The V gene end was trimmed by 4 bases and the J gene end by 9 bases; junction bases not matched to a gene: 9. CDR3 size: 16 residues. The CDR3 DNA follows: TGTGCCAGCAGTGGGGGACTAGCGGGGCCCTTTGGTGAGCAGTTCTTC. Its translation is CASSGGLAGPFGEQFF.

This chain connects TRBV5-1 to TRBJ1-2; TRBD1 is a possible D gene (6 bases). Germline-derived CDR1 and CDR2 are SGHRS and YFSETQ. The V gene lost 4 bases and the J gene lost 3 bases, with 13 bases spanning the gap. CDR3 size: 14 residues. CDR3 DNA: TGCGCCAGCAGCGGCGGACAGAACGACTATGGCTACACCTTC. It codes for CASSGGQNDYGYTF.

The V call is TRBV25-1, the J call TRBJ2-7; D not certain. Trimming shortened V by 2 bases and J by 0 bases, and 8 bases separated the two germline ends. Germline V CDR1 and CDR2: MGHDK, SYGVNS. This CDR3 spans 14 amino acids. The CDR3 spells CASSEAEHSYEQYF. In DNA, the CDR3 is TGTGCCAGCAGTGAAGCGGAACACTCCTACGAGCAGTACTTC.

The chain couples TRBV3-1 to TRBJ1-2; 9 bases agree with TRBD1. Germline CDR1 is LGHDT and CDR2 is YNNKEL (reference sequence). V dropped 8 bases and J dropped 5; count of bases not matched to a gene: 9. This CDR3 is built from 14 residues. CDR3 sequence: CASLGQGQGYGYTF. CDR3 nucleotide sequence: TGTGCCAGCCTAGGACAGGGGCAGGGGTATGGCTACACCTTC.